The clone carrying this T cell receptor beta chain came up a few times. The antigen is unknown. Mismatch with germline at one junction end may stem from a read error. This sample stems from a study of cytomegalovirus exposure and HLA in healthy donors. Study as a whole: In an early release, HLA-typed donors contributed some 80 million unique TCR sequences.

A multiplex PCR was run with 60 Vbeta primers and 13 Jbeta primers. This table comes from immunoSEQ multiplex PCR, and its TCRdb copy is limited to in-frame clones, with some not included. The data hold under 110,000 clones, with 75% to 85% observed a single time. This CDR3 comprises 15 residues. Germline CDR1 SGHAT, CDR2 FQNNGV. Study-wide findings and caveats: TCR beta V- and J-gene trimming, according to a later analysis, was linked to a missense DCLRE1C variant. In an earlier analysis, in some 500 donors, most V segments appeared productive either ~90% or ~30% of the time. A later look showed TCR association rates differing by HLA locus, highest for DRB1 and lowest for HLA-C.

Sequencing was done on a sample of PBMCs. The receptor comes from a man aged 45-60 years in good health and CMV-seronegative. The chain recombines TRBV11-2 with TRBJ1-6; maybe TRBD1 (6 bases). The CDR3: CASSLDRGGASPLHF. The CDR3 DNA follows: TGTGCCAGCAGCCTAGATAGAGGGGGGGCTTCACCCCTCCACTTT.